This entry concerns a single T cell receptor beta chain. The antigen is unknown. This sample is part of a study of T cell responses to AZD1222 COVID-19 vaccine. Study-level findings and limits: Reports indicate that nearly half of spike-specific TCRs are directed at unmutated variant regions. Possibly, clonal diversity was underestimated; donors were largely white British and included more females.

The protocol was immunoSEQ multiplex PCR, while the TCRdb copy is restricted to in-frame clones and leaves out a portion. The data show approximately 160,000 clones, with under 95% seen just once and 4% to 5.5% held by the top ten. V was clipped by 0 bases and J by 4 bases; unmatched bases: 5. This CDR3 is 16 amino acids long. CDR1 MNHEY and CDR2 SMNVEV come from the germline V gene (reference sequence). Pooling of second doses given at about 4 or about 12 weeks was done. The rearrangement links TRBV27 to TRBJ2-7; 11 nucleotides agree with TRBD2. The material was peripheral blood, obtained 28 days after the second AZD1222 dose. This TCR came from an adult who received the AZD1222 COVID-19 vaccine. CDR3 DNA sequence: TGTGCCAGCAGTTTATCCGGGACTAGCGGAGAGTACGAGCAGTACTTC. It yields the protein CASSLSGTSGEYEQYF.